This TCR beta chain originates from a study of lymphopenia after photon versus proton radiotherapy. Study outcomes and limitations: Post-nadir diversity loss with photons came from oligoclonal expansion, particularly CD8+ Temra cells.

The CDR3 is made up of 13 amino acids. Per germline, CDR1 SGDLS and CDR2 YYNGEE. V dropped 3 bases and J dropped 8; count of bases not matched to a gene: 7. In the case of this clone: Its antigen is unidentified.

Produced via immunoSEQ multiplex PCR; TCRdb's table is partial and in-frame only. This sample has under 70,000 clones; about 90% occur once, and the top ten carry 2.2%. The material sequenced was peripheral blood, taken from a patient treated with photon-based radiotherapy. The sequence came from a middle-aged woman with cholangiocarcinoma. The gene calls are TRBV9 and TRBJ1-2, with TRBD1 matching 7 bases. CDR3 sequence: CASSGSGGGGYTF. In DNA form, the CDR3 reads TGTGCCAGCAGCGGTTCAGGGGGAGGCGGCTACACCTTC.